This T cell receptor (beta chain) was identified in a study of radiation and T cells in renal cell carcinoma. This sample's time point: blood 2 weeks post-SBRT. Regarding treatment: 15 Gy SBRT to primary tumor, nephrectomy 4 weeks later. Repertoires were generated with immunoSEQ multiplex PCR, while TCRdb's copy carries only in-frame clones and drops some. The sample records roughly 130,000 clones, around 90% being singletons. CDR3 length equals 15 residues. The trim removed 5 bases at V and 6 bases at J, leaving 8 bases unmatched. The V gene's germline CDR1 is MDHEN and CDR2 SYDVKM. J is TRBJ1-2 and V is TRBV28; 11 bases are shared with TRBD1. This TCR derives from a woman in her sixties or seventies with renal cell carcinoma. Material: blood, obtained from a patient whose treatment included radiotherapy and nephrectomy. The CDR3 is CASSTSGQGENGYTF. The CDR3 nucleotides are TGTGCCAGCAGTACCTCGGGACAGGGGGAAAATGGCTACACCTTC.